Listed here are 9 T cell receptor beta chains from one sample, sequenced in a study of blood T cell repertoires in COVID-19. Sequencing was performed with immunoSEQ multiplex PCR; in TCRdb, only in-frame clones are kept and a portion is missing. The sample lists around 280,000 clones; around 92% were seen once. Sample: peripheral blood. These receptor sequences come from a woman in her thirties with COVID-19, enrolled during active disease.

The gene calls are TRBV12-3 or TRBV12-4 and TRBJ1-1; TRBD1 matches at 10 bases. CDR3 length: 13 amino acids. V lost 7 bases and J lost 11; bases outside the gene matches: 10. CDR3 loop: CASTPGQGLSAFF. The CDR3 DNA follows: TGTGCCAGCACACCGGGACAGGGGTTGAGCGCTTTCTTT.

The V call is TRBV29-1, the J call TRBJ1-5, with 7 bases matching TRBD1. Germline V lookup: CDR1 SQVTM, CDR2 ANQGSEA. This CDR3 spans 15 amino acids. J was trimmed by 1 base and V by 4 bases; bases with no gene match: 7. CDR3 in amino acids: CSVALEGASNQPQHF. The CDR3 DNA is TGCAGCGTTGCATTAGAGGGGGCGAGCAATCAGCCCCAGCATTTT. Full variable domain (rest looked up from reference TRBV29-1 and TRBJ1-5): SAVISQKPSRDICQRGTSLTIQCQVDSQVTMMFWYRQQPGQSLTLIATANQGSEATYESGFVIDKFPISRPNLTFSTLTVSNMSPEDSSIYLCSVALEGASNQPQHFGDGTRLSIL.

CDR3 nucleotide sequence: TGTGCCACCTATGCGAACGGGGTTGGGGAGCAGTTCTTC. Its translation: CATYANGVGEQFF. The chain carries TRBV19 and TRBJ2-1, with D possibly being TRBD2 (5 bases). Germline assignment: CDR1 LNHDA and CDR2 SQIVND (reference sequence). The CDR3 runs 13 residues. V was clipped by 10 bases and J by 10 bases, with 20 bases between them.

This clone was observed a few times. This chain links TRBV9 with TRBJ1-6; D is unclear. Germline loops: CDR1 SGDLS, CDR2 YYNGEE. Deletions cut 0 bases from V and 4 bases from J, with 8 bases between. This CDR3 spans 15 amino acids. Here the CDR3 reads CASSVVDRYNSPLHF. The CDR3 DNA reads TGTGCCAGCAGCGTAGTTGATCGGTATAATTCACCCCTCCACTTT.

This sequence joins TRBV6-5 and TRBJ1-3; D ambiguous. V lost 7 bases and J lost 2, with 6 bases in between. Germline values: CDR1 MNHEY, CDR2 SVGAGI. The length of the CDR3 is 12 residues. The CDR3 loop is CASTSAGNTIYF. CDR3 DNA sequence: TGTGCCAGCACCTCAGCTGGAAACACCATATATTTT.

This clone was detected a few times. The chain uses TRBV7-9 and TRBJ2-3, with 9 bases that match TRBD2. V was pared by 8 bases and J by 0 bases, with 12 bases of the junction left unmatched. This CDR3 has 17 residues. The germline CDR1 and CDR2 sequences are SEHNR and FQNEAQ (reference sequence). The CDR3 coding sequence is TGTGCCAGCCCCGGGACTAGCTACCCCACTAGCACAGATACGCAGTATTTT. Translated: CASPGTSYPTSTDTQYF. Full variable domain (rest looked up from reference TRBV7-9 and TRBJ2-3): DTGVSQNPRHKITKRGQNVTFRCDPISEHNRLYWYRQTLGQGPEFLTYFQNEAQLEKSRLLSDRFSAERPKGSFSTLEIQRTEQGDSAMYLCASPGTSYPTSTDTQYFGPGTRLTVL.

The chain uses TRBV4-1 and TRBJ1-3; D is perhaps TRBD1 (5 bases). Trimming removed 2 bases from V and 4 bases from J, with 9 bases in between. This CDR3 is built from 14 residues. Germline V lookup: CDR1 MGHRA, CDR2 YSYEKL. CDR3 DNA: TGCGCCAGCAGCCAAATGGGGCTGGGAAACACCATATATTTT. Protein sequence: CASSQMGLGNTIYF.

This chain links TRBV11-3 with TRBJ2-3; 7 nucleotides match TRBD2. Germline V gene lookup returns CDR1 SGHNT and CDR2 YENEEA. The ends lost 5 bases at V and 1 base at J; junction bases unmatched: 12. The CDR3 has 17 amino acids. CDR3 sequence: CASSGRPGGRGTDTQYF. CDR3 nucleotide sequence: TGTGCCAGCAGCGGACGACCGGGAGGAAGGGGCACAGATACGCAGTATTTT.

The rearrangement uses TRBV7-2 and TRBJ2-1; tentatively, D is TRBD2 (6 bases). V lost 1 base and J lost 3, with 13 bases in between. This CDR3 comprises 16 residues. Germline CDR1 SGHTA, CDR2 FQGNSA. The CDR3 region is CASSLVVAGNYNEQFF. The CDR3 region has the DNA TGTGCCAGCAGCTTAGTAGTCGCGGGGAACTACAATGAGCAGTTCTTC.